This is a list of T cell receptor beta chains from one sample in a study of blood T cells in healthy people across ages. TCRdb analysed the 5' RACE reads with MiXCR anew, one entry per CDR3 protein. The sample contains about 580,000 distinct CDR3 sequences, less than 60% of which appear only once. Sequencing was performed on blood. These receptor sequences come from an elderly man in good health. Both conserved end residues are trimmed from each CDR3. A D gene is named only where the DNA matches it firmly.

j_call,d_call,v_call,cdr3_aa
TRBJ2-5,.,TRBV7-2,ASMGYVQETQY
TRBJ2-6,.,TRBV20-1,SASGGPGANVLT
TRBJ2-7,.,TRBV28,ATRIDTGPYEQY
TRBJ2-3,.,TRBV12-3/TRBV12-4,ASSSYDTQY
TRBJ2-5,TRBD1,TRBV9,AGSRTGGFQETQY
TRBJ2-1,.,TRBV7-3,ASSFSRGPRNEQF
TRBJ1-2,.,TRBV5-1,ASSLRGRANYGYT
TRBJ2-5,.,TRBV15,ATSSGRQQETQY
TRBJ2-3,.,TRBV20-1,SARVRASTDTQY
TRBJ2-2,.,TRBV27,ASSFVNGELF
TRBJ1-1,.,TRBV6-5,ASSYNEMNTEAF
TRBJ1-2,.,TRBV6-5,ASSYEDRSGYT
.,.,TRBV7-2,ASSLWRGQYEQY
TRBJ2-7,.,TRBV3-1,ASSQDQQFPYEQY
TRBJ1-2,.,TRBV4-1,ASSQAWAAIINYGYT
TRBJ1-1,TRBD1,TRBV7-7,ASSPPTGLTEAF
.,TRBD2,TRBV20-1,SASLASGSYEQY
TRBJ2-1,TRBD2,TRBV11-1,ASSLRTSGSFNEQF
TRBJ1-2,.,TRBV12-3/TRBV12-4,ASTRNYGYT
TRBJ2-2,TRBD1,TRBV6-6,ASSFLGTGNTGELF
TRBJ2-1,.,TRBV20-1,SASKGALNEQF
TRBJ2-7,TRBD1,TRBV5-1,ASSLGQGNTYEQY
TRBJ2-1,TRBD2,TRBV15,ATSRTPGLAGLSSYNEQF
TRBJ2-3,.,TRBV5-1,ASSLAGETSRDGGTQY
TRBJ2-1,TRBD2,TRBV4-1,ASSQYGRGLNPQQF
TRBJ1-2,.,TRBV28,ASSFVAGSGAYGYT
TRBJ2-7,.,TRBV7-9,ASSHTSSSYEQY
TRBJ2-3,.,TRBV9,ASSRESRSDTQY
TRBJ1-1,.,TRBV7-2,ASSPQAGVGTEAF
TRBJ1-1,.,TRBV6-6,ASSYQGLGTEAF
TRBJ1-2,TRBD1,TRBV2,ASSPQTGKVGGYT